This T cell receptor (beta chain) appears in the sequencing data of a study of read filtering for tumor transcriptome and immune sequencing. Every patient had bone marrow sampled while the disease was active. This clonotype occurred many times. Looked up from germline, CDR1 is DFQATT and CDR2 is SNEGSKA (reference sequence). Trimming at V came to 1 base and at J to 1 base, leaving 2 bases not matched to a gene. This CDR3 comprises 15 residues. From 350 to 500 ng of RNA, a library with molecular barcoded alpha/delta and beta/gamma adaptors was made. MiXCR, applied by TCRdb to the reads, yields one record per CDR3 protein. The sample has tens of thousands of distinct CDR3 sequences; roughly 21% are singletons.

Sequenced: a population of CD138-negative cells sorted from bone marrow. The sequence was collected from a donor over 35 with multiple myeloma. V is TRBV20-1 and J is TRBJ2-3; the match to TRBD2 covers 10 bases. CDR3 residues: CSARAGTSGTDTQYF. DNA of the CDR3: TGCAGTGCTAGAGCCGGGACTAGCGGCACAGATACGCAGTATTTT.